Shown below are 13 T cell receptor beta chains from a single sample sequenced in a study of T-cell reconstitution after alpha-beta-depleted transplantation in children. During its preparation, the TCRbeta library received unique molecular identifiers. TCRdb reprocessed the PCR reads with MiXCR, giving one entry per CDR3 protein. The repertoire holds fewer than 750,000 distinct CDR3 sequences, 25% to 30% seen once, with under 45% in the top ten. The sample was PBMCs, taken before TCRalphabeta/CD19-depleted stem cell transplant. The source of these receptors is a boy under two years old with Wiskott-Aldrich syndrome, due to receive a stem cell transplant.

This clonotype has just a few counts. The chain carries TRBV24-1 and TRBJ1-1; D gene ambiguous. Germline V gives CDR1 KGHDR, CDR2 SFDVKD. The V end was cut by 7 bases, the J end by 1 base, with 6 bases between. This CDR3 is 12 amino acids long. The CDR3 sequence: CATSRANTEAFF. As DNA, the CDR3 is TGTGCCACCAGCCGAGCGAACACTGAAGCTTTCTTT.

The chain couples TRBV25-1 to TRBJ2-1; either TRBD1 or TRBD2 may fit D (5 bases each). Germline V lookup: CDR1 MGHDK, CDR2 SYGVNS. The CDR3 consists of 22 residues. The germline V and J ends were trimmed by 3 bases and 3 bases, with 33 bases remaining between them. CDR3 in amino acids: CASSDRDYGRDPPRTHYNEQFF. Written as DNA, the CDR3 is TGTGCCAGCAGTGATAGAGACTATGGCCGGGACCCTCCGAGGACTCACTACAATGAGCAGTTCTTC.

The chain uses TRBV4-2 and TRBJ2-2, with 13 bases identical to TRBD2. J was trimmed by 3 bases and V by 4 bases; bases with no gene match: 5. Per germline, CDR1 LGHNA and CDR2 YNFKEQ. This CDR3 region has 17 residues. This chain's CDR3 is CASSPGLAGIYTGELFF. In nucleotides, the CDR3 is TGTGCCAGCAGCCCGGGACTAGCGGGAATCTACACCGGGGAGCTGTTTTTT.

This clonotype was observed a few times. V and J are TRBV10-3 and TRBJ2-3; 8 bases align to TRBD1. The CDR3 runs 13 residues. Germline lookup yields CDR1 ENHRY and CDR2 SYGVKD. The junction had 7 bases not matched to a gene; V was cut back by 9 bases and J by 5 bases. This CDR3 reads CAILDRVEDTQYF. In DNA form, the CDR3 reads TGTGCCATTCTGGACAGGGTCGAAGATACGCAGTATTTT.

This clonotype was counted only a few times. The chain is built from TRBV4-1 and TRBJ2-5; D gene uncertain. The CDR3 covers 16 residues. Germline-derived CDR1 and CDR2 are MGHRA and YSYEKL. With 5 bases removed from V and 2 bases from J, the gap between germline ends came to 18 bases. The CDR3 is CASSTSTTPRQETQYF. The CDR3 DNA follows: TGCGCCAGCAGCACTTCGACGACCCCGAGGCAAGAGACCCAGTACTTC.

This clonotype was seen only a few times. The chain uses TRBV12-3 or TRBV12-4 and TRBJ2-7; 7 nucleotides agree with TRBD2. The junction had 7 bases not matched to a gene; V was cut back by 5 bases and J by 3 bases. CDR3 length: 14 amino acids. CDR3 nucleotides: TGTGCCAGCAGTGTGGGGGGGAGCGTCTACGAGCAGTACTTC. Its protein is CASSVGGSVYEQYF.

This clonotype appeared many times. V usage is TRBV5-1 and J usage is TRBJ1-5; 7 positions agree with TRBD1. Looked up from germline, CDR1 is SGHRS and CDR2 is YFSETQ. The CDR3 spans 14 residues. The J segment lost 6 bases and the V segment lost 0 bases, leaving 3 bases of the junction unmatched. CDR3 DNA sequence: TGCGCCAGCAGCTTGGGACAGGGAGCTCAGCCCCAGCATTTT. It codes for CASSLGQGAQPQHF.

In this sample, this clonotype turned up a few times. The chain employs TRBV29-1 and TRBJ2-1; D is unclear. The V gene lost 6 bases and the J gene lost 8 bases, with 11 bases spanning the gap. Germline CDR1 SQVTM, CDR2 ANQGSEA. This CDR3 has 11 residues. The CDR3 region has the DNA TGCAGCGTGACCCCCTTGGATGAGCAGTTCTTC. It encodes CSVTPLDEQFF.

The rearrangement links TRBV29-1 to TRBJ2-3; 10 nucleotides agree with TRBD2. The CDR3 has 13 amino acids. CDR1 and CDR2 from the germline V gene are SQVTM and ANQGSEA. V was clipped by 7 bases and J by 6 bases; unmatched bases: 7. The CDR3 coding sequence is TGCAGCGGCACAGTAGCGGGAGGCGATACGCAGTATTTT. Protein: CSGTVAGGDTQYF.

This clonotype has more than one count but fewer than ten. This chain connects TRBV28 to TRBJ1-5; D is undetermined. The V end was cut by 3 bases, the J end by 4 bases, with 13 bases between. The CDR3 length is 15 residues. Germline assignment: CDR1 MDHEN and CDR2 SYDVKM. The CDR3 here is CASSFGQLRNQPQHF. CDR3 DNA: TGTGCCAGCAGTTTTGGCCAGCTAAGGAATCAGCCCCAGCATTTT.

This clonotype was seen only a few times. The chain joins TRBV7-8 to TRBJ2-1, with TRBD2 matching over 11 bases. This CDR3 contains 16 residues. Losses at the gene ends were 1 base for V and 4 bases for J; bases not matched to a gene: 3. Germline CDR1 SGHVS, CDR2 FQNEAQ. The CDR3 reads CASSLEGLAVYNEQFF. CDR3 coding DNA: TGTGCCAGCAGCTTAGAGGGACTAGCGGTGTACAATGAGCAGTTCTTC.

This clonotype appeared a few times. This chain links TRBV5-1 with TRBJ1-1; TRBD1 matches at 8 bases. Germline-derived CDR1 and CDR2 are SGHRS and YFSETQ. This CDR3 comprises 15 residues. V was pared by 4 bases and J by 0 bases, with 5 bases of the junction left unmatched. The CDR3 DNA follows: TGCGCCAGCAGCGCCGGGACAGGTATGAACACTGAAGCTTTCTTT. Encoded protein: CASSAGTGMNTEAFF.

The CDR3 here is CASSQEYRIGELFF. In DNA form, the CDR3 reads TGTGCCAGCAGCCAAGAATACAGGATCGGGGAGCTGTTTTTT. The gene calls are TRBV14 and TRBJ2-2, with a tentative D call TRBD1 (5 bases). The germline gives CDR1 SGHDN, CDR2 FVKESK. The V end was cut by 0 bases, the J end by 7 bases, with 9 bases between. CDR3 size: 14 residues.